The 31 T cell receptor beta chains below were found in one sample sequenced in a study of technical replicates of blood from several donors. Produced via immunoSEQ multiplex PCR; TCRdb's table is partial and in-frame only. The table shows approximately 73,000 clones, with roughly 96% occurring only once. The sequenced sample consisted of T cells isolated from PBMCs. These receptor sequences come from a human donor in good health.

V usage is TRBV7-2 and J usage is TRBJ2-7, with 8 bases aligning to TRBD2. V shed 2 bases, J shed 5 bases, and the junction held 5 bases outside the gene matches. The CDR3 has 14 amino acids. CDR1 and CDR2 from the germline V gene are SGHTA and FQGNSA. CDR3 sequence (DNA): TGTGCCAGCAGCTTATCTAGCGGGTACCACGAGCAGTACTTC. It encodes CASSLSSGYHEQYF.

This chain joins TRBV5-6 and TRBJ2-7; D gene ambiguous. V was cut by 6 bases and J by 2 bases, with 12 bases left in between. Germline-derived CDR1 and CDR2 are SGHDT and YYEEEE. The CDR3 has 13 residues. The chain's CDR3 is CASKILGPYEQYF. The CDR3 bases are TGTGCCAGCAAAATCCTAGGTCCCTACGAGCAGTACTTC.

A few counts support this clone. Here the CDR3 DNA reads TGCGCCAGCAGTGTGGAGGTGGACACTGAAGCTTTCTTT. Encoded protein: CASSVEVDTEAFF. The chain uses TRBV10-1 and TRBJ1-1; D is unclear. Trimming cost V 4 bases and J 3 bases, with 9 bases left between them. The CDR3 has 13 residues. From germline, CDR1 is WNHNN and CDR2 SYGVQD (reference sequence).

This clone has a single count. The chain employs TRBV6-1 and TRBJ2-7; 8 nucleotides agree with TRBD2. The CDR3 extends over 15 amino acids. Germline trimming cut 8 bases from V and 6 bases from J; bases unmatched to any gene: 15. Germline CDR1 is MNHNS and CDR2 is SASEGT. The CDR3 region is CASVEYGRGTSEQYF. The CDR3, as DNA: TGTGCCAGCGTAGAGTACGGGAGGGGCACAAGCGAGCAGTACTTC.

CDR3 in amino acids: CASSGRKRETQYF. CDR3 in DNA: TGTGCCAGCAGCGGCAGGAAACGAGAGACCCAGTACTTC. The chain uses TRBV27 and TRBJ2-5; D gene unclear. The CDR3 consists of 13 residues. Germline CDR1 reads MNHEY; CDR2 reads SMNVEV (reference sequence). Trimming left V 6 bases short and J 4 bases short, with 12 bases between.

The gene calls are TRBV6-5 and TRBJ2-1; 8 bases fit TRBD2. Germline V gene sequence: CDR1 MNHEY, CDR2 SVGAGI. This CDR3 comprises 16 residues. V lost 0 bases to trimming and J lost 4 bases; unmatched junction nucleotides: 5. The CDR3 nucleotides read TGTGCCAGCAGTTACTCTTGGCGGGAGGTTTACAATGAGCAGTTCTTC. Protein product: CASSYSWREVYNEQFF.

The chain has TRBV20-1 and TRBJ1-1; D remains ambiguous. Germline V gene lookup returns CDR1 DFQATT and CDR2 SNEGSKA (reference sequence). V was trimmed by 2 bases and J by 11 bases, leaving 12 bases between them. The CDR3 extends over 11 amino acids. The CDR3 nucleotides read TGCAGTGCTAGACTTGGGAGGCAGGCTTTCTTT. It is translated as CSARLGRQAFF.

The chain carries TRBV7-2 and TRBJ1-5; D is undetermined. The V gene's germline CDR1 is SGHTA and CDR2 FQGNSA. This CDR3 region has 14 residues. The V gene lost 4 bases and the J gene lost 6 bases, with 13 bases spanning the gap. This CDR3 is CASSSGVGGQPQHF. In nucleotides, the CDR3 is TGTGCCAGCAGCTCCGGGGTTGGCGGTCAGCCCCAGCATTTT.

The CDR3 sequence: CASSGGQYEQYF. The CDR3 DNA reads as TGTGCCAGCAGCGGTGGACAGTACGAGCAGTACTTC. V gene TRBV9 combines with J gene TRBJ2-7, with D perhaps TRBD1 (6 bases). The germline V and J ends were trimmed by 3 bases and 4 bases, with 8 bases remaining between them. This CDR3 spans 12 amino acids. In germline, CDR1 is SGDLS, CDR2 YYNGEE.

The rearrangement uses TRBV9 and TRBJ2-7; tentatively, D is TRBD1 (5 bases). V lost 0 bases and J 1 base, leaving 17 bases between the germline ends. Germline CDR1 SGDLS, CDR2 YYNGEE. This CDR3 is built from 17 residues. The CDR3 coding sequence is TGTGCCAGCAGCGTAGGGGGCGGTACCTACGATTCCTACGAGCAGTACTTC. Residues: CASSVGGGTYDSYEQYF.

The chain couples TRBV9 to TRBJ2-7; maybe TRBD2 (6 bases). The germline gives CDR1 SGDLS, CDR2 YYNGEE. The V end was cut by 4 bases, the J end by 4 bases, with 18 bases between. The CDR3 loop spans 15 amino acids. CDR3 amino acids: CASSPRGRELYEQYF. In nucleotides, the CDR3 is TGTGCCAGCAGCCCCAGAGGGCGGGAATTATACGAGCAGTACTTC. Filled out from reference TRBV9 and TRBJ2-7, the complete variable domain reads DSGVTQTPKHLITATGQRVTLRCSPRSGDLSVYWYQQSLDQGLQFLIQYYNGEERAKGNILERFSAQQFPDLHSELNLSSLELGDSALYFCASSPRGRELYEQYFGPGTRLTVT.

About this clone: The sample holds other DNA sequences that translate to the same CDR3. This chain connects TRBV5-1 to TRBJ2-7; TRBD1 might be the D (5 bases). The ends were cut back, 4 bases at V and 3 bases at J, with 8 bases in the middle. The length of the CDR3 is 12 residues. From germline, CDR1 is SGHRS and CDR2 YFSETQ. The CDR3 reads CASSPRDYEQYF. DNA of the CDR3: TGCGCCAGCAGCCCCAGGGACTACGAGCAGTACTTC.

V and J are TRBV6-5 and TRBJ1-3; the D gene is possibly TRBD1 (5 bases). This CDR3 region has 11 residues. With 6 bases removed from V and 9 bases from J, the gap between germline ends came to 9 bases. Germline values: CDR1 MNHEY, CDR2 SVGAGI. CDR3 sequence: CASSTGGTIYF. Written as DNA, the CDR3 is TGTGCCAGCAGCACCGGGGGCACCATATATTTT.

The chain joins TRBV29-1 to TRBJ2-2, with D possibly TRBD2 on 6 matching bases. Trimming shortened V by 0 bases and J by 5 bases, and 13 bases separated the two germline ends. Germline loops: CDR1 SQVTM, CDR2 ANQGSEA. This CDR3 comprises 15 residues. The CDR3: CSVEDGGVGTGELFF. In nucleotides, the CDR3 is TGCAGCGTTGAAGACGGAGGGGTAGGGACCGGGGAGCTGTTTTTT.

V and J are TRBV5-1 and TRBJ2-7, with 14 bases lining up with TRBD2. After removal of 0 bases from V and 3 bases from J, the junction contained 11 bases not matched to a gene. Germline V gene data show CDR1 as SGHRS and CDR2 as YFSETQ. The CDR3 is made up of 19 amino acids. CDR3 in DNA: TGCGCCAGCAGCTTGGGTGGGACTAGCGGGAGAGGGGTTTTCTACGAGCAGTACTTC. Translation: CASSLGGTSGRGVFYEQYF.

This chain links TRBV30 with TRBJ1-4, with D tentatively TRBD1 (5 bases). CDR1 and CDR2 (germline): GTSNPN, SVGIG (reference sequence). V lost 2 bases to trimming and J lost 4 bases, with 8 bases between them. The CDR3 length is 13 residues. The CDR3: CAWSRQGNEKLFF. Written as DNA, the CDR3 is TGTGCCTGGAGTCGGCAGGGTAATGAAAAACTGTTTTTT.

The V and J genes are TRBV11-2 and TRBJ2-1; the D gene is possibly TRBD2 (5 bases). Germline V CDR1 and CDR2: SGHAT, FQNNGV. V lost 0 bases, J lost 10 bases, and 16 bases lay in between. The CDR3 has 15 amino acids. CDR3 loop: CASSLDNGGGGEQFF. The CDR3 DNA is TGTGCCAGCAGCTTAGATAACGGCGGAGGTGGGGAGCAGTTCTTC.

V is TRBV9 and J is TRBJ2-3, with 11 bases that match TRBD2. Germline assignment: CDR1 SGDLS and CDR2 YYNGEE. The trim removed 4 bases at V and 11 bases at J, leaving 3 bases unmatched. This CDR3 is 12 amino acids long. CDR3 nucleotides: TGTGCCAGCAGCTTTAGCGGGAGGGAGCAGTATTTT. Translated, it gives CASSFSGREQYF.

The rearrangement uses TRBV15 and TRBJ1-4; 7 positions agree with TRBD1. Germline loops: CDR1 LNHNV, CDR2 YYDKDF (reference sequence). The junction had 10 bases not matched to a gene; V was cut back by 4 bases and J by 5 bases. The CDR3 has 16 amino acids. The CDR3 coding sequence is TGTGCCACCAGCACTTTTCCGGGACAGACCAATGAAAAACTGTTTTTT. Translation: CATSTFPGQTNEKLFF.

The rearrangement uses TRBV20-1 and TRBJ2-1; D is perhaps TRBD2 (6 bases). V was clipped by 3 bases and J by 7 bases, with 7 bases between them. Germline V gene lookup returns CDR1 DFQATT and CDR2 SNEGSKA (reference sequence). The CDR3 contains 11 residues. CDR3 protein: CSAREGNEQFF. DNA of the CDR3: TGCAGTGCTAGGGAGGGAAATGAGCAGTTCTTC.

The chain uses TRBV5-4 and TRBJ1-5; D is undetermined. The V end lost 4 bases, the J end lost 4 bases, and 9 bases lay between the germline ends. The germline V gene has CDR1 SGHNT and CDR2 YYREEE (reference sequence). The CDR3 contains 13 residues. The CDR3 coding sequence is TGTGCCAGCAGCGCGGATCATAATCAGCCCCAGCATTTT. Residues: CASSADHNQPQHF. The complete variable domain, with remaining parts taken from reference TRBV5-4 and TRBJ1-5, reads ETGVTQSPTHLIKTRGQQVTLRCSSQSGHNTVSWYQQALGQGPQFIFQYYREEENGRGNFPPRFSGLQFPNYSSELNVNALELDDSALYLCASSADHNQPQHFGDGTRLSIL.

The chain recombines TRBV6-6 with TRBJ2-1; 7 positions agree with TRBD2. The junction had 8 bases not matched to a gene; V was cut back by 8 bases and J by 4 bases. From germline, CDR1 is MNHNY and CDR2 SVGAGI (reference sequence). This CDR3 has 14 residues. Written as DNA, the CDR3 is TGTGCCAGCTGTACGGGAGGCGGGTACAATGAGCAGTTCTTC. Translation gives CASCTGGGYNEQFF.

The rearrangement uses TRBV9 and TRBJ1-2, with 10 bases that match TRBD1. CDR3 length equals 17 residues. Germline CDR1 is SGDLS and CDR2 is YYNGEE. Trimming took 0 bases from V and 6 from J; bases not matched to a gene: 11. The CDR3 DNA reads TGTGCCAGCAGCGTAGGAGACAGGGGGCCTTTGAAGGATGGCTACACCTTC. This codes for CASSVGDRGPLKDGYTF.

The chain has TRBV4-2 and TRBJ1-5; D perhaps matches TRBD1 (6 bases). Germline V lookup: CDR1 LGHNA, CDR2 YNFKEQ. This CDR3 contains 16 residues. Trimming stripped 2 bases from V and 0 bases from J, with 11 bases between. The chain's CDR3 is CASSQHTGISNQPQHF. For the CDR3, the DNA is TGTGCCAGCAGCCAACACACAGGGATTAGCAATCAGCCCCAGCATTTT.

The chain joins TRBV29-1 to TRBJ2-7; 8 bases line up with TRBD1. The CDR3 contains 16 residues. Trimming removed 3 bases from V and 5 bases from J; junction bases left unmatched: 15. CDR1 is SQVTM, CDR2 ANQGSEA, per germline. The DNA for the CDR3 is TGCAGCGTTGATAGTCTAGAAGGACAGGGCAGGAACGAGCAGTACTTC. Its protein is CSVDSLEGQGRNEQYF.

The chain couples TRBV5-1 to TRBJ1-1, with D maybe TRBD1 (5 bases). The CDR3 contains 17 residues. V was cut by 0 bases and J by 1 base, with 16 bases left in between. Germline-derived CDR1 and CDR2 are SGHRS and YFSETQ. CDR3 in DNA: TGCGCCAGCAGCTTGGCTTATTCAGGGCCTGAGAACACTGAAGCTTTCTTT. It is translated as CASSLAYSGPENTEAFF.

This chain's CDR3 is CARAELAGETQYF. CDR3 sequence (DNA): TGTGCCAGGGCCGAACTAGCGGGAGAGACCCAGTACTTC. This chain joins TRBV2 and TRBJ2-5; TRBD2 agrees at 9 bases. Germline lookup yields CDR1 SNHLY and CDR2 FYNNEI. CDR3 length: 13 amino acids. J lost 4 bases, V lost 9 bases, and 6 bases had no gene match.

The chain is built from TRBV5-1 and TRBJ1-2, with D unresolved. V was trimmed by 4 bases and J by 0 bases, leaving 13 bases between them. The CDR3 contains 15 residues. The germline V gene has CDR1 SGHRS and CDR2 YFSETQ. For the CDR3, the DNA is TGCGCCAGCAGCCCAGACTCTAGAGCTAACTATGGCTACACCTTC. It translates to CASSPDSRANYGYTF.

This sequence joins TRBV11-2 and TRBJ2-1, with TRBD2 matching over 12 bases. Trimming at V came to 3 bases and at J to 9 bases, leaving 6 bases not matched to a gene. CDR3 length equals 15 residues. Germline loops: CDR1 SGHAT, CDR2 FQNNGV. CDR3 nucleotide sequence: TGTGCCAGCAGCTTCCGACTAGCGGGAGTTGGTGAGCAGTTCTTC. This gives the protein CASSFRLAGVGEQFF. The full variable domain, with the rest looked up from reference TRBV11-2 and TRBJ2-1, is EAGVAQSPRYKIIEKRQSVAFWCNPISGHATLYWYQQILGQGPKLLIQFQNNGVVDDSQLPKDRFSAERLKGVDSTLKIQPAKLEDSAVYLCASSFRLAGVGEQFFGPGTRLTVL.

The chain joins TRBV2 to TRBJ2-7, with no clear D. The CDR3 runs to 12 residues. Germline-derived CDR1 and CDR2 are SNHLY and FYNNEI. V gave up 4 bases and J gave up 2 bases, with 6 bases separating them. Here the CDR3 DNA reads TGTGCCAGCAGTGGAGTGACCTACGAGCAGTACTTC. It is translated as CASSGVTYEQYF.

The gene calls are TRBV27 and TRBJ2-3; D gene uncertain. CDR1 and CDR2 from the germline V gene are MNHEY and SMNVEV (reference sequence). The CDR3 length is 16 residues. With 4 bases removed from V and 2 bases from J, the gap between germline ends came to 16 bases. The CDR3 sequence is CASSYRAYAFTDTQYF. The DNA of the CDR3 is TGTGCCAGCAGTTATCGAGCGTATGCTTTCACAGATACGCAGTATTTT.